The clone carrying this T cell receptor beta chain was picked up one time. This CDR3 contains 12 residues. CDR1 is SGHVS, CDR2 FQNEAQ, per germline. V trimming: 5 bases; J trimming: 9 bases; junction bases outside the gene matches: 6. This record comes from a study of cytomegalovirus exposure and HLA in healthy donors. Use of 60 Vbeta and 13 Jbeta primers characterized the PCR. Repertoires were generated with immunoSEQ multiplex PCR, while TCRdb's copy carries only in-frame clones and drops some. This sample has about 140,000 clones, with around 75% found just once. The J gene is TRBJ2-5, the V gene TRBV7-8; 7 bases are a match to TRBD2. The receptor was isolated from a man between 18 and 35 years old in good health and CMV-seropositive. The sample consisted of PBMCs. CDR3 in amino acids: CASSNIRGAQYF. The CDR3 DNA reads TGTGCCAGCAGCAATATCCGGGGGGCCCAGTACTTC. The full variable domain, completed using reference TRBV7-8 and TRBJ2-5, is GAGVSQSPRYKVAKRGQDVALRCDPISGHVSLFWYQQALGQGPEFLTYFQNEAQLDKSGLPSDRFFAERPEGSVSTLKIQRTQQEDSAVYLCASSNIRGAQYFGPGTRLLVL.